This T cell receptor (beta chain) was profiled in a study of CD8 T cells in Susac syndrome. The RNA input was about 0.5 to 1 ug, and it was reverse transcribed with random hexamers. TCRdb passed the immunoSEQ multiplex PCR reads through MiXCR, listing each CDR3 protein once. This repertoire shows 350,000 to 550,000 distinct CDR3 sequences, about 85% found once; its top ten account for approximately 0.12%. In its sample, this clonotype was seen once. The material sequenced was CD8+ T cells from PBMCs. This TCR came from a human donor with multiple sclerosis.

The CDR3 reads CSARDAPSGTEAFF. The CDR3 DNA reads TGCAGTGCTAGAGATGCTCCGTCGGGTACTGAAGCTTTCTTT. The V and J genes are TRBV20-1 and TRBJ1-1; D remains unclear. Trimming took off 0 bases at V and 5 bases at J, with 13 bases between the two ends. Germline V lookup: CDR1 DFQATT, CDR2 SNEGSKA (reference sequence). The CDR3 loop spans 14 amino acids.